This T cell receptor (beta chain) was found in a study of OX40 agonist ivuxolimab in advanced cancers. Method: immunoSEQ multiplex PCR; TCRdb's copy keeps in-frame clones and lacks some. Of approximately 22,000 clones in the sample, more than 75% are singletons; the top ten hold 37%. Blood got drawn at baseline, again on cycle 4 day 1, and then on cycle 7 day 1. Comment on this clone: Its antigen remains unidentified.

Findings and caveats of the study: Partial responders dosed at 0.1-3.0 mg/kg displayed clonal expansion ranking among the lowest.

The sequence was collected from an adult with an advanced solid tumor such as melanoma, head and neck, liver or kidney cancer. This specimen consisted of CD4+ or CD8+ T cells sorted from blood, obtained in a trial of the OX40 agonist ivuxolimab.

CDR3 region: CAWSVLLDWDGNNQPQHF. The CDR3 coding sequence is TGTGCCTGGAGTGTACTATTAGATTGGGACGGAAATAATCAGCCCCAGCATTTT. The chain links TRBV30 to TRBJ1-5; D might be TRBD1 (5 bases). The CDR3 runs to 18 residues. From germline, CDR1 is GTSNPN and CDR2 SVGIG (reference sequence). Between the trimmed V and J ends, which lost 0 bases and 4 bases, there was a span of 22 bases.